One sample yielded the 21 T cell receptor beta chains listed below, sequenced in a study of T cell responses to AZD1222 COVID-19 vaccine (dated by TCRdb to 2020 to 2022). Libraries were constructed by the immunoSEQ multiplex PCR assay. Imported from immuneACCESS, the table was reduced by TCRdb to in-frame sequences with V and J called. These copies leave out some clones; in studies compared against another copy, an unresolved V gene accounts for under half, and the cause of the remainder is not known. For this sample there are 150,000 to 200,000 clones; 90% to 95% appear just once. The ten largest clones add up to around 4.6% of the sample. The intended sense of this specimen's time point label: baseline before first vaccination. What this sample's treatment or condition label stands for: meningococcal conjugate vaccine given as trial control. The sequences come from peripheral blood, collected on day 0 of MenACWY control vaccination. These receptors were collected from an adult in good health.

This chain joins TRBV11-3 and TRBJ1-4, with D uncertain. V was cut by 3 bases and J by 7 bases, with 12 bases left in between. The CDR3 is 14 residues long. Germline CDR1 SGHNT, CDR2 YENEEA. The CDR3 reads CASSLVIGREKLFF. CDR3 nucleotide sequence: TGTGCCAGCAGCTTGGTGATAGGGCGTGAAAAACTGTTTTTT.

The chain is built from TRBV5-6 and TRBJ1-1; unclear D gene. This CDR3 contains 15 residues. Germline CDR1 reads SGHDT; CDR2 reads YYEEEE. V was pared by 1 base and J by 0 bases, with 10 bases between. The CDR3 nucleotides are TGTGCCAGCAGCTTGACCCTTCAAATGAACACTGAAGCTTTCTTT. This gives the protein CASSLTLQMNTEAFF.

The table lists this clone with a few counts. The V and J genes are TRBV5-4 and TRBJ2-7, with 8 bases aligning to TRBD2. The J segment lost 0 bases and the V segment lost 3 bases, leaving 8 bases of the junction unmatched. Germline V lookup: CDR1 SGHNT, CDR2 YYREEE (reference sequence). CDR3 length: 16 residues. The CDR3 coding sequence is TGTGCCAGCAGCTCGCCCGGGGGGGGCGGCTCCTACGAGCAGTACTTC. Its protein product is CASSSPGGGGSYEQYF.

The rearrangement links TRBV29-1 to TRBJ1-2; 7 nucleotides agree with TRBD1. This CDR3 is built from 11 residues. Germline CDR1 is SQVTM and CDR2 is ANQGSEA. After removal of 6 bases from V and 3 bases from J, the junction contained 1 base not matched to a gene. Here the CDR3 DNA reads TGCAGCGTGCAGGGGGACTATGGCTACACCTTC. Encoded protein: CSVQGDYGYTF. The full variable domain, completed using reference TRBV29-1 and TRBJ1-2, is SAVISQKPSRDICQRGTSLTIQCQVDSQVTMMFWYRQQPGQSLTLIATANQGSEATYESGFVIDKFPISRPNLTFSTLTVSNMSPEDSSIYLCSVQGDYGYTFGSGTRLTVV.

The chain carries TRBV19 and TRBJ1-5, with 10 positions matching TRBD1. The germline CDR1 and CDR2 sequences are LNHDA and SQIVND (reference sequence). The CDR3 totals 18 residues. Trimming at V came to 2 bases and at J to 7 bases, leaving 14 bases not matched to a gene. The CDR3 reads CASSILDYGRDRGQPQHF. In DNA form, the CDR3 reads TGTGCCAGTAGTATACTAGATTACGGACGGGACAGGGGACAGCCCCAGCATTTT.

This rearrangement joins TRBV2 to TRBJ1-1, with a tentative D call TRBD1 (6 bases). The CDR3 has 13 amino acids. Looked up from germline, CDR1 is SNHLY and CDR2 is FYNNEI. V lost 5 bases, J lost 2 bases, and 9 bases lay in between. The CDR3 sequence: CASSSGTNTEAFF. CDR3 in DNA: TGTGCCAGCAGTTCGGGGACAAACACTGAAGCTTTCTTT. Complete variable domain (other parts from reference TRBV2 and TRBJ1-1): EPEVTQTPSHQVTQMGQEVILRCVPISNHLYFYWYRQILGQKVEFLVSFYNNEISEKSEIFDDQFSVERPDGSNFTLKIRSTKLEDSAMYFCASSSGTNTEAFFGQGTRLTVV.

The CDR3 here is CASRGTNTEAFF. The CDR3 DNA reads as TGCGCCAGCAGAGGGACGAACACTGAAGCTTTCTTT. V is TRBV4-1 and J is TRBJ1-1; D is possibly TRBD1 (5 bases). Trimming left V 6 bases short and J 1 base short, with 6 bases between. CDR3 length equals 12 residues. In germline, CDR1 is MGHRA, CDR2 YSYEKL.

The chain links TRBV5-1 to TRBJ1-4, with D unclear. Trimming shortened V by 1 base and J by 11 bases, and 15 bases separated the two germline ends. The germline CDR1 and CDR2 sequences are SGHRS and YFSETQ. The CDR3 consists of 14 residues. The CDR3 nucleotides read TGCGCCAGCAGCTTGATCGGGTCTGGCGATAAACTGTTTTTT. The encoded protein is CASSLIGSGDKLFF.

This clone was seen only once. V gene TRBV19 combines with J gene TRBJ2-7, with D possibly being TRBD1 (6 bases). Between the trimmed V and J ends, which lost 3 bases and 4 bases, there was a span of 13 bases. The germline V gene has CDR1 LNHDA and CDR2 SQIVND (reference sequence). The CDR3 length is 14 residues. The CDR3 DNA follows: TGTGCCAGTAGTATGATAGGGACACCGTACGAGCAGTACTTC. Its translation is CASSMIGTPYEQYF.

The V gene is TRBV3-1 (or the pseudogene TRBV3-2), the J gene TRBJ1-4; D possibly corresponds to TRBD1 (5 bases). The CDR3 has 15 residues. The germline V and J ends were trimmed by 4 bases and 6 bases, with 15 bases remaining between them. Germline V gene sequence: CDR1 LGHDT, CDR2 YNNKEL (reference sequence). The CDR3 reads CASSPSQGGDEKLFF. The CDR3 bases are TGTGCCAGCAGCCCCTCGCAGGGAGGGGATGAAAAACTGTTTTTT.

This chain links TRBV3-1 (or the pseudogene TRBV3-2) with TRBJ1-2, with D unclear. The CDR3 consists of 15 residues. Looked up from germline, CDR1 is LGHDT and CDR2 is YNNKEL (reference sequence). With 0 bases removed from V and 8 bases from J, the gap between germline ends came to 16 bases. For the CDR3, the DNA is TGTGCCAGCAGCCAAGATTACTTTGGGCGATCGGGCTACACCTTC. It is translated as CASSQDYFGRSGYTF.

This chain connects TRBV27 to TRBJ1-2, with D perhaps TRBD1 (6 bases). V was cut by 3 bases and J by 13 bases, with 15 bases left in between. The CDR3 consists of 12 residues. Germline CDR1 MNHEY, CDR2 SMNVEV (reference sequence). Here the CDR3 DNA reads TGTGCCAGCAGTTTTCGGGACACCTGGCTCACCTTC. Protein product: CASSFRDTWLTF.

This rearrangement joins TRBV29-1 to TRBJ2-7; D perhaps matches TRBD1 (6 bases). In germline, CDR1 is SQVTM, CDR2 ANQGSEA. V dropped 1 base and J dropped 7 bases, with 17 bases sitting between them. The CDR3 is 14 residues long. In DNA form, the CDR3 reads TGCAGCGTTGAAGTTCCGGGACACCTATGGGAGCAGTACTTC. Protein sequence: CSVEVPGHLWEQYF.

The genes are TRBV24-1 and TRBJ2-3, with 9 positions matching TRBD2. V shed 5 bases and J 3 bases; nucleotides not matched to a gene: 5. The germline V gene has CDR1 KGHDR and CDR2 SFDVKD. The CDR3 is 15 residues long. The CDR3: CATSVLAGETDTQYF. The DNA of the CDR3 is TGTGCCACCAGTGTATTAGCGGGAGAAACAGATACGCAGTATTTT.

The J gene is TRBJ2-1, the V gene TRBV27; 12 positions agree with TRBD2. This CDR3 is 15 amino acids long. CDR1 is MNHEY, CDR2 SMNVEV, per germline (reference sequence). V shed 6 bases, J shed 9 bases, and the junction held 9 bases outside the gene matches. The chain's CDR3 is CASSPSGRVLGEQFF. The DNA of the CDR3 is TGTGCCAGCAGCCCTAGCGGGAGGGTCCTGGGTGAGCAGTTCTTC.

This clone was observed a single time. The rearrangement links TRBV30 to TRBJ1-1, with 12 positions matching TRBD1. Germline V gene sequence: CDR1 GTSNPN, CDR2 SVGIG (reference sequence). V shed 2 bases, J shed 6 bases, and the junction held 4 bases outside the gene matches. The CDR3 totals 14 residues. The CDR3 region is CAWSRGTGGAEAFF. CDR3 DNA: TGTGCCTGGAGTCGTGGGACAGGGGGCGCTGAAGCTTTCTTT.

This CDR3 is CASSPTGEAEAFF. The DNA for the CDR3 is TGTGCCAGCAGCCCGACAGGGGAGGCTGAAGCTTTCTTT. The chain links TRBV7-9 to TRBJ1-1; 8 bases are a match to TRBD1. CDR1 is SEHNR and CDR2 is FQNEAQ in the germline V gene (reference sequence). V gave up 5 bases and J gave up 6 bases; unmatched junction bases: 5. The CDR3 is 13 amino acids.

In DNA, the CDR3 is TGTGCCAGCAGTTACCAGGACAGGGTGGGGAATGAGCAGTTCTTC. It is translated as CASSYQDRVGNEQFF. This chain connects TRBV6-2 or TRBV6-3 to TRBJ2-1; 8 bases fit TRBD1. J lost 7 bases, V lost 2 bases, and 7 bases had no gene match. From germline, CDR1 is MNHEY and CDR2 SVGEGT. This CDR3 is 15 amino acids long.

J is TRBJ2-2 and V is TRBV7-3; 7 nucleotides line up with TRBD2. V dropped 5 bases and J dropped 6; count of bases not matched to a gene: 12. Germline lookup yields CDR1 SGHTA and CDR2 FQGTGA. This CDR3 contains 16 residues. This CDR3 is CASSAPGLTVPGELFF. CDR3 nucleotide sequence: TGTGCCAGCAGCGCTCCGGGACTAACCGTCCCCGGGGAGCTGTTTTTT.

This clone has more than one count but fewer than ten. The chain carries TRBV19 and TRBJ1-4; D is ambiguous. Per the germline V gene, CDR1 is LNHDA and CDR2 is SQIVND (reference sequence). Between the trimmed V and J ends, which lost 7 bases and 7 bases, there was a span of 16 bases. This CDR3 has 14 residues. The CDR3 protein is CASMDWVLSEKLFF. The CDR3 DNA sequence: TGTGCCAGTATGGACTGGGTTTTAAGTGAAAAACTGTTTTTT.

The rearrangement joins TRBV27 to TRBJ2-2, with 7 bases fitting TRBD2. Germline CDR1 reads MNHEY; CDR2 reads SMNVEV (reference sequence). This CDR3 comprises 15 residues. The V segment lost 2 bases and the J segment 4 bases; nucleotides outside the gene matches: 4. The CDR3: CASSLDGGVTGELFF. DNA for the CDR3: TGTGCCAGCAGTTTAGATGGGGGGGTCACCGGGGAGCTGTTTTTT.